The 31 T cell receptor beta chains given below trace back to one sample, sequenced in a study of CD8 T cells in ankylosing spondylitis. Using its own MiXCR run on the 5' RACE reads, TCRdb lists one record per CDR3 protein. The profile covers 250,000 to 400,000 distinct CDR3 sequences, with 11% appearing a single time and around 10% taken by the ten largest. The sequenced sample consisted of blood, either unsorted or a sorted T cell fraction (not recorded which). The receptor set was obtained from a female donor with ankylosing spondylitis or in good health (not recorded which).

There are many counts of this clonotype. This chain uses TRBV29-1 with TRBJ2-1; 12 bases align to TRBD2. Germline assignment: CDR1 SQVTM and CDR2 ANQGSEA. The CDR3 loop spans 15 amino acids. The ends lost 7 bases at V and 4 bases at J; junction bases unmatched: 8. CDR3 sequence (DNA): TGCAGCGCCGAGGGGACTAGCGGGTTATACAATGAGCAGTTCTTC. Amino acid sequence: CSAEGTSGLYNEQFF.

This clonotype was recorded many times. The chain recombines TRBV5-1 with TRBJ1-2, with D hard to call. V dropped 4 bases and J dropped 8 bases, with 12 bases sitting between them. Germline V CDR1 and CDR2: SGHRS, YFSETQ. There are 12 residues in the CDR3. In DNA form, the CDR3 reads TGCGCCAGCAGCCCGGGTGAATGGGGCTACACCTTC. It specifies CASSPGEWGYTF.

This rearrangement joins TRBV10-3 to TRBJ1-1; TRBD1 agrees at 9 bases. This CDR3 has 17 amino acids. V trimming: 2 bases; J trimming: 2 bases; junction bases outside the gene matches: 9. Germline CDR1 and CDR2: ENHRY and SYGVKD. In nucleotides, the CDR3 is TGTGCCATCAGTGAGACAGCCGGGACAGGGATTAACACTGAAGCTTTCTTT. Translated: CAISETAGTGINTEAFF.

The chain has TRBV2 and TRBJ2-7; 9 nucleotides align to TRBD1. The CDR3 extends over 14 amino acids. V dropped 4 bases and J dropped 3; count of bases not matched to a gene: 4. Germline CDR1 SNHLY, CDR2 FYNNEI. CDR3 protein: CASSGQGGYYEQYF. The CDR3 DNA reads TGTGCCAGCAGTGGACAGGGGGGCTACTACGAGCAGTACTTC.

This clonotype came up many times. The chain links TRBV7-2 to TRBJ2-3, with 8 bases fitting TRBD2. This CDR3 has 16 amino acids. V was pared by 0 bases and J by 2 bases, with 4 bases of the junction left unmatched. The germline gives CDR1 SGHTA, CDR2 FQGNSA. CDR3 residues: CASSLARGANTDTQYF. The CDR3 DNA reads TGTGCCAGCAGCTTAGCGCGGGGGGCGAACACAGATACGCAGTATTTT.

In this sample, this clonotype turned up many times. The chain combines TRBV7-9 with TRBJ1-1, with D perhaps TRBD1 (5 bases). The CDR3 has 14 amino acids. From germline, CDR1 is SEHNR and CDR2 FQNEAQ (reference sequence). With 6 bases removed from V and 5 bases from J, the gap between germline ends came to 16 bases. The CDR3, as DNA: TGTGCCAGCAGGTCCACGGGGAGGGGAACTGAAGCTTTCTTT. Translating gives CASRSTGRGTEAFF.

This chain connects TRBV7-6 to TRBJ2-7; D unresolved. Looked up from germline, CDR1 is SGHVS and CDR2 is FNYEAQ. CDR3 length: 14 residues. Trimming shortened V by 8 bases and J by 3 bases, and 17 bases separated the two germline ends. CDR3 in amino acids: CASAPETRNYEQYF. CDR3 nucleotides: TGTGCCAGCGCCCCCGAGACACGAAACTACGAGCAGTACTTC. Full variable domain (rest looked up from reference TRBV7-6 and TRBJ2-7): GAGVSQSPRYKVTKRGQDVALRCDPISGHVSLYWYRQALGQGPEFLTYFNYEAQQDKSGLPNDRFSAERPEGSISTLTIQRTEQRDSAMYRCASAPETRNYEQYFGPGTRLTVT.

This clonotype has a single count. The V gene is TRBV7-2, the J gene TRBJ1-1; TRBD1 might be the D (5 bases). The V end was cut by 5 bases, the J end by 1 base, with 14 bases between. The CDR3 consists of 15 residues. Germline-derived CDR1 and CDR2 are SGHTA and FQGNSA. In DNA, the CDR3 is TGTGCCAGCAGCCGCGCGGGACCTAGGAACACTGAAGCTTTCTTT. It yields the protein CASSRAGPRNTEAFF. Supplemented by reference TRBV7-2 and TRBJ1-1, the full variable domain reads GAGVSQSPSNKVTEKGKDVELRCDPISGHTALYWYRQSLGQGLEFLIYFQGNSAPDKSGLPSDRFSAERTGGSVSTLTIQRTQQEDSAVYLCASSRAGPRNTEAFFGQGTRLTVV.

This clonotype was counted ten times or more. The chain links TRBV9 to TRBJ2-2; a possible D gene is TRBD1 (6 bases). Germline lookup yields CDR1 SGDLS and CDR2 YYNGEE. The CDR3 runs 15 residues. V was shortened by 4 bases and J by 4 bases, with 14 bases between the two germline ends. CDR3 sequence (DNA): TGTGCCAGCAGCCCCAGGGGAATCGGCACCGGGGAGCTGTTTTTT. Protein product: CASSPRGIGTGELFF. Full variable domain (rest looked up from reference TRBV9 and TRBJ2-2): DSGVTQTPKHLITATGQRVTLRCSPRSGDLSVYWYQQSLDQGLQFLIQYYNGEERAKGNILERFSAQQFPDLHSELNLSSLELGDSALYFCASSPRGIGTGELFFGEGSRLTVL.

The rearrangement links TRBV6-1 to TRBJ2-5; D not resolved. The CDR3 is made up of 13 amino acids. Germline V gene sequence: CDR1 MNHNS, CDR2 SASEGT. Trimming shortened V by 7 bases and J by 5 bases, and 14 bases separated the two germline ends. The CDR3 sequence is CASTVAGRETQYF. The CDR3 DNA reads TGTGCCAGCACCGTGGCCGGGCGGGAGACCCAGTACTTC.

As to this clonotype: The CDR3 end shows no conserved phenylalanine or tryptophan, and so a read error is likely. The chain recombines TRBV4-2 with TRBJ1-5; D is possibly TRBD1 (5 bases). The CDR3 covers 14 residues. V lost 5 bases and J 2 bases, leaving 10 bases between the germline ends. The germline V gene encodes CDR1 LGHNA and CDR2 YNFKEQ. The CDR3: CASSSGDGNQPQHS. The CDR3 bases are TGTGCCAGCAGCAGCGGGGACGGCAATCAGCCCCAGCATTCT.

CDR3 DNA: TGTGCCAGCAGCTTGTCTAGCGGTCTTGTGGAGACCCAGTACTTC. Protein product: CASSLSSGLVETQYF. The rearrangement joins TRBV5-5 to TRBJ2-5, with 7 bases aligning to TRBD2. Germline loops: CDR1 SGHKS, CDR2 YYEKEE (reference sequence). The CDR3 extends over 15 amino acids. V lost 1 base, J lost 5 bases, and 8 bases stayed unmatched. The complete variable domain, with remaining parts taken from reference TRBV5-5 and TRBJ2-5, reads DAGVTQSPTHLIKTRGQQVTLRCSPISGHKSVSWYQQVLGQGPQFIFQYYEKEERGRGNFPDRFSARQFPNYSSELNVNALLLGDSALYLCASSLSSGLVETQYFGPGTRLLVL.

Ten or more counts support this clonotype. The J gene is TRBJ2-7, the V gene TRBV5-1, with D perhaps TRBD2 (5 bases). The CDR3 is made up of 14 amino acids. V lost 2 bases and J lost 2, with 11 bases in between. Germline V gene lookup returns CDR1 SGHRS and CDR2 YFSETQ. The chain's CDR3 is CASSFGVGAYEQYF. As DNA, the CDR3 is TGCGCCAGCAGCTTCGGGGTTGGAGCCTACGAGCAGTACTTC.

Worth noting for this clonotype: A much larger clone sits a single nucleotide away, making a read error possible. V gene TRBV5-4 combines with J gene TRBJ2-1, with TRBD2 identical over 11 bases. CDR1 is SGHNT, CDR2 YYREEE, per germline (reference sequence). This CDR3 spans 17 amino acids. The J segment lost 7 bases and the V segment lost 3 bases, leaving 12 bases of the junction unmatched. DNA of the CDR3: TGTGCCAGCAGCTATATATGGACTAGCGGGTACCGGAATGAGCAGTTCTTC. Its protein product is CASSYIWTSGYRNEQFF.

Notes on this clonotype: A much larger clone differs from this one at a single base, so this may be a read error. The chain carries TRBV24-1 and TRBJ2-1; TRBD1 agrees at 10 bases. Germline CDR1 reads KGHDR; CDR2 reads SFDVKD. The CDR3 length is 13 residues. V shed 9 bases and J 6 bases; nucleotides not matched to a gene: 4. CDR3: CATAGQGVNEQFF. DNA of the CDR3: TGTGCCACCGCTGGACAGGGGGTCAATGAGCAGTTCTTC.

This clonotype showed up many times. The V and J genes are TRBV9 and TRBJ1-1; D gene uncertain. The V gene lost 0 bases and the J gene lost 5 bases, with 8 bases spanning the gap. CDR3 length: 13 amino acids. Germline V gene sequence: CDR1 SGDLS, CDR2 YYNGEE. This CDR3 is CASSVATATEAFF. The DNA of the CDR3 is TGTGCCAGCAGCGTAGCTACGGCTACTGAAGCTTTCTTT.

This chain connects TRBV7-9 to TRBJ1-1; tentatively, D is TRBD1 (6 bases). V lost 5 bases and J 5 bases, leaving 18 bases between the germline ends. The germline V gene has CDR1 SEHNR and CDR2 FQNEAQ (reference sequence). CDR3 length equals 15 residues. The CDR3 coding sequence is TGTGCCAGCAGCCACTACAGGGAAGGTAGGACTGAAGCTTTCTTT. Encoded protein: CASSHYREGRTEAFF.

V is TRBV7-9 and J is TRBJ2-5; tentative D call: TRBD2 (6 bases). The CDR3 contains 15 residues. V was shortened by 4 bases and J by 1 base, with 13 bases between the two germline ends. The V gene's germline CDR1 is SEHNR and CDR2 FQNEAQ (reference sequence). This CDR3 is CASSSPTSSQETQYF. The CDR3 nucleotides are TGTGCCAGCAGCTCACCGACTAGTAGCCAAGAGACCCAGTACTTC.

This clonotype was seen many times. This chain joins TRBV5-1 and TRBJ2-1; D is unresolved. From germline, CDR1 is SGHRS and CDR2 YFSETQ. CDR3 length equals 17 residues. Trimming shortened V by 0 bases and J by 9 bases, and 22 bases separated the two germline ends. The CDR3 is CASSLDVVGASLGEQFF. As DNA, the CDR3 is TGCGCCAGCAGCTTGGATGTAGTAGGAGCTTCTCTTGGTGAGCAGTTCTTC.

A note on this clonotype: A much larger clonotype is one base distant, so this may be a read error. V is TRBV21-1 and J is TRBJ2-1. TRBV21-1 is an annotated pseudogene. CDR3 length: 14 residues. CDR3 DNA: TGTGCCACCAGCAAAGTAAACTATTACAATGAGCAGTTCTTC. This sequence encodes CATSKVNYYNEQFF.

This clonotype has a count of ten or more. The rearrangement links TRBV6-5 to TRBJ2-1; no clear D gene. The CDR3 runs 13 residues. Trimming cost V 2 bases and J 4 bases, with 6 bases left between them. Germline-derived CDR1 and CDR2 are MNHEY and SVGAGI. DNA of the CDR3: TGTGCCAGCAGTTACGAACATTACAATGAGCAGTTCTTC. Protein sequence: CASSYEHYNEQFF.

There are many counts of this clonotype. The rearrangement links TRBV18 to TRBJ2-7; 7 nucleotides match TRBD1. V gave up 2 bases and J gave up 4 bases; unmatched junction bases: 11. The CDR3 totals 16 residues. Germline V gene sequence: CDR1 KGHSH, CDR2 LQKENI. CDR3: CASSPFGQVDGYEQYF. CDR3 sequence (DNA): TGTGCCAGCTCACCATTCGGACAGGTTGATGGTTACGAGCAGTACTTC.

V is TRBV12-3 or TRBV12-4 and J is TRBJ1-6; 8 positions match TRBD1. V shed 6 bases, J shed 4 bases, and the junction held 20 bases outside the gene matches. The CDR3 spans 20 residues. CDR3 in amino acids: CASSKGGQGARAVYNSPLHF. The CDR3 nucleotides are TGTGCCAGCAGCAAAGGTGGCCAGGGGGCGCGAGCCGTGTATAATTCACCCCTCCACTTT.

In its sample, this clonotype was seen many times. This chain joins TRBV6-2 or TRBV6-3 and TRBJ2-1; no clear D. V shed 0 bases and J shed 10 bases, with 4 bases lying between them. Looked up from germline, CDR1 is MNHEY and CDR2 is SVGEGT. The CDR3 length is 11 residues. The CDR3: CASSYSKEQFF. CDR3 bases: TGTGCCAGCAGTTACTCAAAGGAGCAGTTCTTC.

This clonotype was recorded at least ten times. The V gene is TRBV5-1, the J gene TRBJ1-1; no clear D gene. The CDR3 covers 14 residues. Looked up from germline, CDR1 is SGHRS and CDR2 is YFSETQ. Trimming removed 3 bases from V and 1 base from J, with 10 bases in between. The CDR3 DNA is TGCGCCAGCAGCTCTAGCAGCCAGAACACTGAAGCTTTCTTT. It yields the protein CASSSSSQNTEAFF.

This clonotype has a count of ten or more. V usage is TRBV28 and J usage is TRBJ2-7, with D possibly TRBD1 on 6 matching bases. The CDR3 consists of 18 residues. Germline-derived CDR1 and CDR2 are MDHEN and SYDVKM. V lost 2 bases and J 0 bases, leaving 20 bases between the germline ends. CDR3 region: CASSLPRSYRVTSYEQYF. The CDR3 DNA reads as TGTGCCAGCAGTTTACCCCGATCCTACAGGGTGACCTCCTACGAGCAGTACTTC.

This clonotype was counted at least ten times. The V and J genes are TRBV10-3 and TRBJ1-1, with D tentatively TRBD1 (5 bases). The length of the CDR3 is 13 residues. Trimming left V 4 bases short and J 5 bases short, with 11 bases between. CDR1 and CDR2 from the germline V gene are ENHRY and SYGVKD. The CDR3, as DNA: TGTGCCATCAGTGTGGCAGGGAAAACTGAAGCTTTCTTT. Encoded protein: CAISVAGKTEAFF.

The sample holds many counts of this clonotype. The chain links TRBV10-2 to TRBJ2-2; D uncertain. This CDR3 has 13 residues. V lost 7 bases and J lost 8, with 14 bases in between. The germline V gene has CDR1 WSHSY and CDR2 SAAADI. The CDR3 nucleotides read TGCGCCAGCAATCAGCGAGACCCGGGGGAGCTGTTTTTT. The encoded protein is CASNQRDPGELFF.

The CDR3 is CASKVGGISYEQYF. In DNA, the CDR3 is TGTGCCAGCAAGGTTGGGGGAATATCCTACGAGCAGTACTTC. V usage is TRBV2 and J usage is TRBJ2-7; possibly TRBD1 or TRBD2 for D (5 bases each). Germline V gives CDR1 SNHLY, CDR2 FYNNEI. The CDR3 loop spans 14 amino acids. Trimming cost V 7 bases and J 1 base, with 14 bases left between them.

This clonotype was observed at least ten times. The genes are TRBV7-9 and TRBJ1-1, with D possibly matching TRBD1 (6 bases). Germline V gives CDR1 SEHNR, CDR2 FQNEAQ (reference sequence). V lost 5 bases and J 0 bases, leaving 19 bases between the germline ends. The CDR3 extends over 17 amino acids. The CDR3 is CASSQPLDRQVNTEAFF. DNA for the CDR3: TGTGCCAGCAGCCAACCCCTCGATAGACAGGTGAACACTGAAGCTTTCTTT. The full variable domain, rest sourced from reference TRBV7-9 and TRBJ1-1, is DTGVSQNPRHKITKRGQNVTFRCDPISEHNRLYWYRQTLGQGPEFLTYFQNEAQLEKSRLLSDRFSAERPKGSFSTLEIQRTEQGDSAMYLCASSQPLDRQVNTEAFFGQGTRLTVV.

This clonotype was counted many times. The CDR3 sequence is CSAPPAGGPDNEQFF. The CDR3 region has the DNA TGCAGTGCTCCCCCGGCGGGGGGACCCGACAATGAGCAGTTCTTC. V gene TRBV20-1 combines with J gene TRBJ2-1; TRBD2 aligns across 8 bases. The germline V gene has CDR1 DFQATT and CDR2 SNEGSKA (reference sequence). CDR3 length: 15 amino acids. The V and J ends lost 5 bases and 5 bases, in that order; junction bases with no gene match: 11.